Shown below are 26 T cell receptor beta chains from a single sample sequenced in a study of blood T cell repertoires in COVID-19. The table came from immunoSEQ multiplex PCR; TCRdb's copy has only in-frame clones and leaves some out. This sample has 71,000 or so clones, with about nine tenths found just once. What was sequenced was peripheral blood. These receptors originate from a woman younger than 35 with acute or convalescent COVID-19.

The rearrangement links TRBV6-2 or TRBV6-3 to TRBJ2-3, with D possibly matching TRBD2 (7 bases). This CDR3 is 14 amino acids long. Germline CDR1 and CDR2: MNHEY and SVGEGT. With 5 bases removed from V and 4 bases from J, the gap between germline ends came to 13 bases. The CDR3 bases are TGTGCCAGCAGTCGGGGGGCCGGGCCAGATACGCAGTATTTT. It specifies CASSRGAGPDTQYF.

The chain combines TRBV5-5 with TRBJ1-1, with 8 bases fitting TRBD1. Germline V gene sequence: CDR1 SGHKS, CDR2 YYEKEE (reference sequence). After removal of 1 base from V and 4 bases from J, the junction contained 0 bases not matched to a gene. This CDR3 comprises 13 residues. The CDR3 loop is CASSLTGGTEAFF. The CDR3 DNA sequence: TGTGCCAGCAGCTTGACAGGGGGCACTGAAGCTTTCTTT.

The V and J genes are TRBV27 and TRBJ2-7; 12 bases map to TRBD2. There are 14 residues in the CDR3. Looked up from germline, CDR1 is MNHEY and CDR2 is SMNVEV (reference sequence). Germline trimming cut 2 bases from V and 6 bases from J; bases unmatched to any gene: 2. Here the CDR3 reads CASSLRGLAGEQYF. The CDR3 nucleotides read TGTGCCAGCAGTTTAAGGGGACTAGCGGGCGAGCAGTACTTC.

The V gene is TRBV9, the J gene TRBJ2-7; D may be TRBD2 (6 bases). CDR1 SGDLS and CDR2 YYNGEE come from the germline V gene. With 2 bases removed from V and 1 base from J, the gap between germline ends came to 13 bases. The CDR3 is 15 residues long. The CDR3 reads CASSVLGEDSYEQYF. In nucleotides, the CDR3 is TGTGCCAGCAGCGTTTTGGGGGAGGATTCCTACGAGCAGTACTTC.

The rearrangement joins TRBV5-1 to TRBJ2-7; 7 nucleotides align to TRBD2. This CDR3 comprises 16 residues. The germline CDR1 and CDR2 sequences are SGHRS and YFSETQ. V lost 0 bases, J lost 4 bases, and 10 bases stayed unmatched. DNA of the CDR3: TGCGCCAGCAGCTTGGAGGTGGGGACTACTTTTTACGAGCAGTACTTC. Translated, it gives CASSLEVGTTFYEQYF.

The chain combines TRBV4-1 with TRBJ2-3, with 8 bases identical to TRBD2. The CDR3 loop spans 16 amino acids. The J segment lost 3 bases and the V segment lost 4 bases, leaving 9 bases of the junction unmatched. CDR1 MGHRA and CDR2 YSYEKL come from the germline V gene. This chain's CDR3 is CASSPHSGGLTDTQYF. The CDR3 region has the DNA TGCGCCAGCAGCCCCCATTCGGGAGGGTTGACAGATACGCAGTATTTT.

A remark on this clone: Other DNA sequences from this sample encode an identical CDR3 as well. The V call is TRBV3-1 (or the pseudogene TRBV3-2), the J call TRBJ2-7; 13 bases match TRBD2. The CDR3 is 14 residues long. Germline CDR1 LGHDT, CDR2 YNNKEL (reference sequence). Germline trimming cut 4 bases from V and 4 bases from J; bases unmatched to any gene: 1. CDR3 region: CASSPGLAGYEQYF. The CDR3 coding sequence is TGTGCCAGCAGCCCGGGACTAGCGGGATACGAGCAGTACTTC.

This clone was counted between two and nine times. V usage is TRBV2 and J usage is TRBJ1-6; 7 bases match TRBD1. With V trimmed by 3 bases and J by 6 bases, 2 bases remained unmatched. Germline-derived CDR1 and CDR2 are SNHLY and FYNNEI. This CDR3 is built from 14 residues. This chain's CDR3 is CASSEGQFNSPLHF. In DNA form, the CDR3 reads TGTGCCAGCAGTGAGGGACAGTTTAATTCACCCCTCCACTTT.

CDR3 residues: CASSDPRGAGGAKLFF. CDR3 nucleotides: TGTGCCAGCAGTGACCCTCGTGGGGCAGGGGGTGCAAAACTGTTTTTT. V is TRBV2 and J is TRBJ1-4, with 7 bases aligning to TRBD1. The CDR3 length is 16 residues. Germline V gives CDR1 SNHLY, CDR2 FYNNEI. Losses at the gene ends were 3 bases for V and 10 bases for J; bases not matched to a gene: 14. The full variable domain, completed using reference TRBV2 and TRBJ1-4, is EPEVTQTPSHQVTQMGQEVILRCVPISNHLYFYWYRQILGQKVEFLVSFYNNEISEKSEIFDDQFSVERPDGSNFTLKIRSTKLEDSAMYFCASSDPRGAGGAKLFFGSGTQLSVL.

The chain joins TRBV3-1 (or the pseudogene TRBV3-2) to TRBJ2-1, with 9 bases fitting TRBD2. J lost 0 bases, V lost 6 bases, and 9 bases had no gene match. Germline values: CDR1 LGHDT, CDR2 YNNKEL (reference sequence). CDR3 length equals 17 residues. The CDR3 spells CASRDNERGASYNEQFF. As DNA, the CDR3 is TGTGCCAGCAGGGACAATGAGCGGGGGGCCTCCTACAATGAGCAGTTCTTC.

V usage is TRBV5-1 and J usage is TRBJ1-3, with unresolved D. CDR1 SGHRS and CDR2 YFSETQ come from the germline V gene. V lost 0 bases and J lost 0, with 10 bases in between. The CDR3 contains 16 residues. The DNA of the CDR3 is TGCGCCAGCAGCTTGGGAGGATCCCTCTCTGGAAACACCATATATTTT. The encoded protein is CASSLGGSLSGNTIYF. Using reference TRBV5-1 and TRBJ1-3 for the parts outside the CDR3, the full variable domain is KAGVTQTPRYLIKTRGQQVTLSCSPISGHRSVSWYQQTPGQGLQFLFEYFSETQRNKGNFPGRFSGRQFSNSRSEMNVSTLELGDSALYLCASSLGGSLSGNTIYFGEGSWLTVV.

This rearrangement joins TRBV29-1 to TRBJ2-5, with 8 positions matching TRBD2. The CDR3 covers 13 residues. Germline CDR1 and CDR2: SQVTM and ANQGSEA. V shed 7 bases and J 5 bases; nucleotides not matched to a gene: 9. CDR3 in DNA: TGCAGCGCGAACGGACTAGCCGGGGAGACCCAGTACTTC. Its translation is CSANGLAGETQYF. Variable domain in full (rest from reference TRBV29-1 and TRBJ2-5): SAVISQKPSRDICQRGTSLTIQCQVDSQVTMMFWYRQQPGQSLTLIATANQGSEATYESGFVIDKFPISRPNLTFSTLTVSNMSPEDSSIYLCSANGLAGETQYFGPGTRLLVL.

J is TRBJ2-7 and V is TRBV6-6; D might be TRBD1 (6 bases). V lost 6 bases and J 0 bases, leaving 9 bases between the germline ends. Germline V gene data show CDR1 as MNHNY and CDR2 as SVGAGI (reference sequence). This CDR3 has 13 amino acids. The CDR3 here is CASRTGVSYEQYF. The CDR3 nucleotides read TGTGCCAGCAGGACAGGAGTCTCCTACGAGCAGTACTTC.

The chain employs TRBV27 and TRBJ2-3; TRBD2 matches at 7 bases. V trimming: 5 bases; J trimming: 1 base; junction bases outside the gene matches: 6. The CDR3 is 15 amino acids. CDR1 and CDR2 (germline): MNHEY, SMNVEV (reference sequence). CDR3 sequence reads: CASSTRGKGTDTQYF. The CDR3 coding sequence is TGTGCCAGCAGTACGCGGGGGAAAGGCACAGATACGCAGTATTTT.

The rearrangement links TRBV6-5 to TRBJ1-3; D call uncertain. V was cut by 9 bases and J by 0 bases, with 12 bases left in between. From germline, CDR1 is MNHEY and CDR2 SVGAGI. CDR3 size: 14 residues. CDR3 sequence (DNA): TGTGCCAGTTCGCGGCCAAGCTCTGGAAACACCATATATTTT. As protein: CASSRPSSGNTIYF.

The chain links TRBV4-3 to TRBJ2-7; 8 bases are a match to TRBD2. The trim removed 1 base at V and 3 bases at J, leaving 5 bases unmatched. CDR1 and CDR2 from the germline V gene are LGHNA and YSLEER. This CDR3 spans 15 amino acids. For the CDR3, the DNA is TGCGCCAGCAGCCAAGGCGCGGGAGGCCTCTACGAGCAGTACTTC. It codes for CASSQGAGGLYEQYF.

The J gene is TRBJ1-6, the V gene TRBV7-9; 8 bases map to TRBD1. The trim removed 6 bases at V and 9 bases at J, leaving 7 bases unmatched. The CDR3 length is 14 residues. CDR1 and CDR2 from the germline V gene are SEHNR and FQNEAQ (reference sequence). The CDR3, as DNA: TGTGCCAGCAGTACAGGACAGGGAGCTTCACCCCTCCACTTT. It encodes CASSTGQGASPLHF.

This chain uses TRBV6-1 with TRBJ2-3; 11 nucleotides match TRBD2. Trimming at V came to 4 bases and at J to 2 bases, leaving 5 bases not matched to a gene. The CDR3 runs to 16 residues. Per germline, CDR1 MNHNS and CDR2 SASEGT. CDR3 DNA sequence: TGTGCCAGCAGTGCTTCTAGCGGGGGGTTCACAGATACGCAGTATTTT. Translation gives CASSASSGGFTDTQYF.

In this sample, this clone turned up a few times. The V call is TRBV30, the J call TRBJ1-2, with 7 nucleotides matching TRBD1. Germline assignment: CDR1 GTSNPN and CDR2 SVGIG (reference sequence). The CDR3 is 14 residues long. V was clipped by 3 bases and J by 1 base; unmatched bases: 5. CDR3: CAWSSGTDNYGYTF. CDR3 DNA: TGTGCCTGGAGCTCCGGGACAGATAACTATGGCTACACCTTC.

This chain connects TRBV28 to TRBJ1-6; a possible D gene is TRBD1 (6 bases). Germline V lookup: CDR1 MDHEN, CDR2 SYDVKM. V lost 5 bases to trimming and J lost 7 bases, with 15 bases between them. There are 15 residues in the CDR3. The CDR3: CASSARGGANSPLHF. Written as DNA, the CDR3 is TGTGCCAGCAGTGCCCGTGGGGGGGCAAATTCACCCCTCCACTTT.

The chain uses TRBV5-1 and TRBJ2-7; D not certain. Germline-derived CDR1 and CDR2 are SGHRS and YFSETQ. V gave up 0 bases and J gave up 4 bases, with 8 bases separating them. CDR3 length: 13 amino acids. CDR3: CASSLGELYEQYF. The CDR3 DNA reads TGCGCCAGCAGCTTGGGAGAACTTTACGAGCAGTACTTC.

The chain uses TRBV5-1 and TRBJ1-4; TRBD1 aligns across 7 bases. With V trimmed by 0 bases and J by 8 bases, 10 bases remained unmatched. The CDR3 has 16 amino acids. Germline V lookup: CDR1 SGHRS, CDR2 YFSETQ. CDR3 protein: CASSLGVLPGGEKLFF. In DNA form, the CDR3 reads TGCGCCAGCAGCTTGGGCGTGTTGCCAGGGGGAGAAAAACTGTTTTTT.

V usage is TRBV5-1 and J usage is TRBJ2-7, with TRBD2 matching 11 bases. Germline loops: CDR1 SGHRS, CDR2 YFSETQ. The CDR3 loop spans 16 amino acids. The J segment lost 3 bases and the V segment lost 2 bases, leaving 7 bases of the junction unmatched. The CDR3 coding sequence is TGCGCCAGCAGCTTAGGCACCGGGACTAGCGGCTACGAGCAGTACTTC. This gives the protein CASSLGTGTSGYEQYF. The whole variable domain, remainder taken from reference TRBV5-1 and TRBJ2-7, is KAGVTQTPRYLIKTRGQQVTLSCSPISGHRSVSWYQQTPGQGLQFLFEYFSETQRNKGNFPGRFSGRQFSNSRSEMNVSTLELGDSALYLCASSLGTGTSGYEQYFGPGTRLTVT.

The J gene is TRBJ2-1, the V gene TRBV30; tentative D call: TRBD2 (6 bases). Germline V gene data show CDR1 as GTSNPN and CDR2 as SVGIG (reference sequence). V dropped 2 bases and J dropped 9 bases, with 17 bases sitting between them. CDR3 length equals 14 residues. CDR3 nucleotides: TGTGCCTGGAGTACGGGCGGGGCCCTGGCTGAGCAGTTCTTC. This codes for CAWSTGGALAEQFF.

The genes are TRBV7-9 and TRBJ2-5, with D unclear. Germline CDR1 is SEHNR and CDR2 is FQNEAQ (reference sequence). Trimming removed 0 bases at V and 5 bases at J, with 13 bases between. The CDR3 has 15 residues. The CDR3: CASSLALTTPETQYF. The CDR3 DNA follows: TGTGCCAGCAGCTTAGCGCTCACTACGCCTGAGACCCAGTACTTC.

The chain is built from TRBV27 and TRBJ1-2; TRBD1 matches at 9 bases. V lost 6 bases, J lost 5 bases, and 1 base stayed unmatched. Germline values: CDR1 MNHEY, CDR2 SMNVEV (reference sequence). There are 12 residues in the CDR3. CDR3 residues: CASRTGGYGYTF. CDR3 DNA sequence: TGTGCCAGCAGGACAGGGGGATATGGCTACACCTTC.